This T cell receptor (beta chain) is from a study of blood T cell repertoires in COVID-19. Study-wide context: PBMCs, B-cell-depleted T cells, or T cells provided the cDNA or gDNA that made up the material.

In its sample, this clone was seen once. In the original analysis: Using reference gene primer amplification, nucleated cell counts were estimated. Generated by immunoSEQ multiplex PCR, the TCRdb table keeps only in-frame clones and is missing some. The V and J calls and clone size come from that table; D and trimming were worked out from the DNA. The repertoire includes some 87,000 clones, about 79% of them detected once, and about 16% sits in the top ten. CDR3 length equals 14 residues. Germline lookup yields CDR1 SGHDT and CDR2 YYEEEE. V lost 3 bases, J lost 0 bases, and 1 base stayed unmatched. The source of this sequence is a human donor in a cohort sampled during active COVID-19. Sequenced material: peripheral blood. J is TRBJ2-3 and V is TRBV5-6, with 7 bases that match TRBD1. The CDR3 bases are TGTGCCAGCAGCTCGGGACAGAGCACAGATACGCAGTATTTT. The encoded protein is CASSSGQSTDTQYF.